The source of this T cell receptor (beta chain) is a study of CD8+ T cells in alopecia areata. Indicated treatment: oral pan-JAK inhibitor, 5-10 mg twice daily. Alopecia areata patients gave lesional scalp punch biopsies and peripheral blood samples. Once RNA had been extracted, it was reverse transcribed into cDNA to act as the sequencing template. Profiled with immunoSEQ multiplex PCR; TCRdb holds only in-frame clones, not every one. The data contain about 140,000 clones, 82% of them singletons. This clone has a handful of counts. This CDR3 contains 11 residues. V shed 8 bases and J shed 4 bases, with 11 bases lying between them. CDR1 is SQVTM and CDR2 is ANQGSEA in the germline V gene.

This receptor was identified in a human donor with alopecia areata. This sequence joins TRBV29-1 and TRBJ2-5, with D possibly being TRBD2 (5 bases). The sequencing here drew on CD8+ T cells sorted from blood, taken at week 4, from a patient treated with tofacitinib. The CDR3 is CSFGVGETQYF. CDR3 nucleotides: TGCAGCTTCGGGGTGGGAGAGACCCAGTACTTC.